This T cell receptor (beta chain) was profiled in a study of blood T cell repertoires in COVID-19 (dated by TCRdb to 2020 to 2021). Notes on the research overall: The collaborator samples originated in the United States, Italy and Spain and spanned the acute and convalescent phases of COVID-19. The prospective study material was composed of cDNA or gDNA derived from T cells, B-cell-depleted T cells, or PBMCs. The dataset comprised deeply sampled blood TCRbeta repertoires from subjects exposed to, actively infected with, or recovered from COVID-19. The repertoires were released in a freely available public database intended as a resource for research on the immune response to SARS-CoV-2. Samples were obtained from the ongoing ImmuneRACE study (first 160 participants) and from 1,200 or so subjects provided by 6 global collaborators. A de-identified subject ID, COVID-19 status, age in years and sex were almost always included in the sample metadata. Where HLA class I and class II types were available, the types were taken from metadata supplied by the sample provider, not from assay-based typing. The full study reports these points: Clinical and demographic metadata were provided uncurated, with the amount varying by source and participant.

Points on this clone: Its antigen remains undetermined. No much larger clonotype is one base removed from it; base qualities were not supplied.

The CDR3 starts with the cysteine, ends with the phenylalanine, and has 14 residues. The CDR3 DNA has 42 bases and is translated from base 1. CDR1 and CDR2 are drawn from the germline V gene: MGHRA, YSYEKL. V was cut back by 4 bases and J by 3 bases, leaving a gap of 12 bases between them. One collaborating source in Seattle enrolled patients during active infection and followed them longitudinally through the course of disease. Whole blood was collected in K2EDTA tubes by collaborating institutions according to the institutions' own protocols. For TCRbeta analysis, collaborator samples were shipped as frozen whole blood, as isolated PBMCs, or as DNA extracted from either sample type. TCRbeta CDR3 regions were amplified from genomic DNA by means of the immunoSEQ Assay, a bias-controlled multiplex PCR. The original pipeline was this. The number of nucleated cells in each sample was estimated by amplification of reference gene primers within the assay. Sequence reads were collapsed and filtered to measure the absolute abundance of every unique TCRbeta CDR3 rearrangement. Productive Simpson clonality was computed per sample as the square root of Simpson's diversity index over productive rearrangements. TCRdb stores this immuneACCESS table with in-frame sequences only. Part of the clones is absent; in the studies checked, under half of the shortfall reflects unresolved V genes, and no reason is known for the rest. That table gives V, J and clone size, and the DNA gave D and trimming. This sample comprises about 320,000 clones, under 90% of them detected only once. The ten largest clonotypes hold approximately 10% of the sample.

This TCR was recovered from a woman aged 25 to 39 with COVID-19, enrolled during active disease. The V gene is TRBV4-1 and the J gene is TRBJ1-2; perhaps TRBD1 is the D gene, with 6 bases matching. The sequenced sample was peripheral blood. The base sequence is TGCGCCAGCAGCCTTAGAGGGGGGGACTATGGCTACACCTTC. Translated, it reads CASSLRGGDYGYTF.